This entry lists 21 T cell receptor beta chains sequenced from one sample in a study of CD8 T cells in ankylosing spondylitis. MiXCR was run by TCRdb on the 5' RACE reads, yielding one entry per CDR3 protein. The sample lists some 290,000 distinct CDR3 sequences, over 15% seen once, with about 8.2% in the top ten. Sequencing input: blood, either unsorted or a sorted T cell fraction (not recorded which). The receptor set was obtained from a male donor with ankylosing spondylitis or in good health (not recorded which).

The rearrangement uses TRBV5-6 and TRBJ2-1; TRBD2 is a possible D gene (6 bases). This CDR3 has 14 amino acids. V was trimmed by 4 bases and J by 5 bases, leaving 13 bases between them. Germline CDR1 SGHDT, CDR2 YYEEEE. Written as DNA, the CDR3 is TGTGCCAGCAGCGTTGGGACTCTCCACAATGAGCAGTTCTTC. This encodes CASSVGTLHNEQFF.

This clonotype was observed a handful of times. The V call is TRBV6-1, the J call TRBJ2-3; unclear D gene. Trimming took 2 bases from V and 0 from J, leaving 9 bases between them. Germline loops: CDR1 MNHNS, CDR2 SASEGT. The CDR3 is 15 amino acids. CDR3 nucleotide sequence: TGTGCCAGCAGTGAAACTACGGTTAGCACAGATACGCAGTATTTT. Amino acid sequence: CASSETTVSTDTQYF.

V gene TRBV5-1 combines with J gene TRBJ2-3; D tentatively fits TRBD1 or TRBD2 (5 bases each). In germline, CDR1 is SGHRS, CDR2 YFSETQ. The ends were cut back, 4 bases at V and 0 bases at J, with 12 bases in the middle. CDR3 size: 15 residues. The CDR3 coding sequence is TGCGCCAGCAGCCCCCGGGGACCTAGCACAGATACGCAGTATTTT. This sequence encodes CASSPRGPSTDTQYF.

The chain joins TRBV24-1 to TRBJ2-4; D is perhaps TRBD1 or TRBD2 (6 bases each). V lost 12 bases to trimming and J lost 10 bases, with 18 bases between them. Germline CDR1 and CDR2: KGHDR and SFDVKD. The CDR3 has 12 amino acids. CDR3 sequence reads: CAANTGGGIQYF. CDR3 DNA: TGTGCCGCCAACACAGGAGGGGGGATTCAGTACTTC.

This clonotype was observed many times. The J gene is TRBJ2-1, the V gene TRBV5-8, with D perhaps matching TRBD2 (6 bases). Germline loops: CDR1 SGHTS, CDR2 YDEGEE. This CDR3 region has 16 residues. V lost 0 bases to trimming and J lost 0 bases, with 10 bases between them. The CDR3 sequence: CASSLAGGDSYNEQFF. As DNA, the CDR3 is TGTGCCAGCAGCTTGGCCGGGGGAGACTCCTACAATGAGCAGTTCTTC.

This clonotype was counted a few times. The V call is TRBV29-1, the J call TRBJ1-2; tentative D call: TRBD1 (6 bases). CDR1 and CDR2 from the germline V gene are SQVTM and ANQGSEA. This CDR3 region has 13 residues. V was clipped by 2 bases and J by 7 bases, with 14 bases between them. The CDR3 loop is CSVEIQGSTGYTF. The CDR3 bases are TGCAGCGTTGAAATACAGGGAAGTACTGGCTACACCTTC.

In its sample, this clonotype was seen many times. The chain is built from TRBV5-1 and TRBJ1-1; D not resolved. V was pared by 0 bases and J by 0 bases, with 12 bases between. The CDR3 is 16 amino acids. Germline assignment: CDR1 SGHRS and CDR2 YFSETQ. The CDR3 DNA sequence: TGCGCCAGCAGCTTGGTCGGGTTAAACATGAACACTGAAGCTTTCTTT. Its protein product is CASSLVGLNMNTEAFF. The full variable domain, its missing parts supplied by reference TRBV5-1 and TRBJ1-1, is KAGVTQTPRYLIKTRGQQVTLSCSPISGHRSVSWYQQTPGQGLQFLFEYFSETQRNKGNFPGRFSGRQFSNSRSEMNVSTLELGDSALYLCASSLVGLNMNTEAFFGQGTRLTVV.

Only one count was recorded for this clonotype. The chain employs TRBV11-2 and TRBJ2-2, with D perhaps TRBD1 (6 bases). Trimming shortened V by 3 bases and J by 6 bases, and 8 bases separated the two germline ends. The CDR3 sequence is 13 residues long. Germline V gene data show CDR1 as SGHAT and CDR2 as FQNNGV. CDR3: CASSFNRAGELFF. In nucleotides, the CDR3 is TGTGCCAGCAGCTTTAACAGGGCCGGGGAGCTGTTTTTT.

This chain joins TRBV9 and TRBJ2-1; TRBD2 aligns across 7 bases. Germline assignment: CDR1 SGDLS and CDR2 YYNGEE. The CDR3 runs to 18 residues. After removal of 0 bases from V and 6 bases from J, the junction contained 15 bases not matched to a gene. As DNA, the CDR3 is TGTGCCAGCAGCGTAGGGGTGGGAGGGGCCGGTGGGTTCAATGAGCAGTTCTTC. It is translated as CASSVGVGGAGGFNEQFF.

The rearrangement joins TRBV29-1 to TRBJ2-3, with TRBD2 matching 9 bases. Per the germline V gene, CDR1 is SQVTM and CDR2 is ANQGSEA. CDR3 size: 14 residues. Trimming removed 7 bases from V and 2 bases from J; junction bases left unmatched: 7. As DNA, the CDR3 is TGCAGCGCCCCCCTAGCGGGACCCACAGATACGCAGTATTTT. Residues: CSAPLAGPTDTQYF.

Written as DNA, the CDR3 is TGTGCCAGCAGTCCAACCGGGACAGGGTCCCACACTGAAGCTTTCTTT. Protein product: CASSPTGTGSHTEAFF. The chain couples TRBV6-1 to TRBJ1-1, with 9 positions matching TRBD1. The V gene end was trimmed by 5 bases and the J gene end by 3 bases; junction bases not matched to a gene: 10. The CDR3 extends over 16 amino acids. Germline lookup yields CDR1 MNHNS and CDR2 SASEGT.

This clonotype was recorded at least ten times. CDR3 sequence reads: CASSLNGGTGELFF. The CDR3 nucleotides are TGTGCCAGCAGCTTGAACGGAGGCACCGGGGAGCTGTTTTTT. The V and J genes are TRBV7-3 and TRBJ2-2; weak D call: TRBD2 (5 bases). There are 14 residues in the CDR3. The V end lost 3 bases, the J end lost 4 bases, and 9 bases lay between the germline ends. Germline values: CDR1 SGHTA, CDR2 FQGTGA.

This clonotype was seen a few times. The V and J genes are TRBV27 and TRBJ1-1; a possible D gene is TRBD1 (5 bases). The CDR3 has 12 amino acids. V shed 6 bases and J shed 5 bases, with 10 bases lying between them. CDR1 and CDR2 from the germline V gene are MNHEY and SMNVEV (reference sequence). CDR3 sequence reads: CASSRRGTEAFF. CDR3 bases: TGTGCCAGCAGCCGTCGGGGGACTGAAGCTTTCTTT.

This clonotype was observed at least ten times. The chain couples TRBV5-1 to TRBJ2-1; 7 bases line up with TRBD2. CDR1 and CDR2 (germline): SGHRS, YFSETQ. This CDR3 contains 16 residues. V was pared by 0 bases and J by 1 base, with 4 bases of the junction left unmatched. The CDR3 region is CASSLGAGSSYNEQFF. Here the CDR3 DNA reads TGCGCCAGCAGCTTGGGAGCGGGGAGTTCCTACAATGAGCAGTTCTTC.

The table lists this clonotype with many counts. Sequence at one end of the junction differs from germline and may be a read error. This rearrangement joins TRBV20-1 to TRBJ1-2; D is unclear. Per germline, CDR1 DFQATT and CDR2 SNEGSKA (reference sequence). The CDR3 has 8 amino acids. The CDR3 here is CSANGYTF. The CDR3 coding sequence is TGCAGCGCTAATGGCTACACCTTC.

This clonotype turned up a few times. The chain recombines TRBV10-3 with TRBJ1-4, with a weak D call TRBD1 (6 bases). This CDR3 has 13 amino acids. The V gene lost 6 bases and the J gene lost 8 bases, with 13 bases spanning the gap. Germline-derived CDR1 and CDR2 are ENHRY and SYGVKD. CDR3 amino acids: CAISDRSEEKLFF. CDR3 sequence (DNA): TGTGCCATCAGCGACAGGTCGGAAGAAAAACTGTTTTTT.

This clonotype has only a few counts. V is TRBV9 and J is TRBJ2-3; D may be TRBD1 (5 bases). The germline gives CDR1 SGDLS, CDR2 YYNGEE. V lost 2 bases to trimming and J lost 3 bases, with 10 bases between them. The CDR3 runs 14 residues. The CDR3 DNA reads TGTGCCAGCAGCGTGGTTCAGGGTACAGATACGCAGTATTTT. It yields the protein CASSVVQGTDTQYF.

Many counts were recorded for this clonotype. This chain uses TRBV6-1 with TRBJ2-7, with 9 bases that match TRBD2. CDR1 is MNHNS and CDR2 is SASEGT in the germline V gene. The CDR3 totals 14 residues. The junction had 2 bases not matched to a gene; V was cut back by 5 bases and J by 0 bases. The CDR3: CASSLAGSSYEQYV. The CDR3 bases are TGTGCCAGCAGTCTAGCGGGGAGCTCCTACGAGCAGTACGTC.

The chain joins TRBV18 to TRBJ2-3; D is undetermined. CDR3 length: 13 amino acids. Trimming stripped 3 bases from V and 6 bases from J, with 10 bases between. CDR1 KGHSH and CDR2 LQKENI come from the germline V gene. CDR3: CASSPPHVDTQYF. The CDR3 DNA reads TGTGCCAGCTCACCCCCCCACGTCGATACGCAGTATTTT.

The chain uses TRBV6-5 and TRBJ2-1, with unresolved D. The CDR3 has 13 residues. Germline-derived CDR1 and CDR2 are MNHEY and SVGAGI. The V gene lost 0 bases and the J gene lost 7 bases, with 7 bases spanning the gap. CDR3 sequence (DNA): TGTGCCAGCAGTTACTCTTCCTTGAATGAGCAGTTCTTC. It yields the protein CASSYSSLNEQFF.

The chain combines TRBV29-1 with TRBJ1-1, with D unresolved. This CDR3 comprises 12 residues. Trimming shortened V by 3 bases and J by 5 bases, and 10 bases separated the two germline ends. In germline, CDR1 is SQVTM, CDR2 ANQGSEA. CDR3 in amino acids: CSVEDPYTEAFF. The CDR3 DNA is TGCAGCGTTGAGGACCCATATACTGAAGCTTTCTTT.